The 16 T cell receptor beta chains below all came from one sample that was sequenced in a study of T cell repertoires in aging, cancer and after chemotherapy. A mixed TRB-A/B primer pool amplified rearranged TRB by multiplex touch-down PCR. TCRdb called the multiplex PCR reads again in MiXCR, with one record for every CDR3 protein. Altogether some 10,000 distinct CDR3 sequences are present, about 38% being singletons, with the ten largest covering 8.2%. TCR beta rearrangements were amplified from peripheral blood genomic DNA. Specimen: blood. These receptors were obtained from a human donor in good health.

Notes on this clonotype: A read error may produce the germline difference seen at one junction end. This chain joins TRBV12-3 or TRBV12-4 and TRBJ2-7; 9 positions match TRBD2. The CDR3 consists of 12 residues. The CDR3 DNA reads as TGTGCCAGCAGTTTAGCGGCGGGAGGGGGTGTCTTC. It is translated as CASSLAAGGGVF.

This sequence joins TRBV29-1 and TRBJ1-1; a weak D match, TRBD1 (6 bases). The germline CDR1 and CDR2 sequences are SQVTM and ANQGSEA. This CDR3 comprises 13 residues. Trimming left V 4 bases short and J 2 bases short, with 11 bases between. As DNA, the CDR3 is TGCAGCGTTGCCCGGGACACCAACACTGAAGCTTTCTTT. This encodes CSVARDTNTEAFF.

In its sample, this clonotype ranks as medium-sized. Written as DNA, the CDR3 is TGTGCCAGTAGTAACCGACGAGCGAGCTCTGGGGCCAACGTCCTGACTTTC. Translation: CASSNRRASSGANVLTF. The chain links TRBV19 to TRBJ2-6; D unresolved. V lost 4 bases and J 0 bases, leaving 13 bases between the germline ends. CDR3 length: 17 residues. Germline values: CDR1 LNHDA, CDR2 SQIVND (reference sequence).

The table lists this clonotype with a few counts. The V gene is TRBV6-1, the J gene TRBJ2-7; 7 bases are shared with TRBD2. Trimming removed 5 bases from V and 0 bases from J; junction bases left unmatched: 7. The CDR3 spans 15 residues. CDR1 and CDR2 (germline): MNHNS, SASEGT. The CDR3 nucleotides are TGTGCCAGCAGTCCTCTAGCGGAGGGCTCCTACGAGCAGTACTTC. Translating it yields CASSPLAEGSYEQYF.

This clonotype has more than one count but fewer than ten. The chain joins TRBV5-6 to TRBJ1-5, with D perhaps matching TRBD1 (6 bases). Germline V gives CDR1 SGHDT, CDR2 YYEEEE. This CDR3 comprises 15 residues. V was shortened by 2 bases and J by 4 bases, with 13 bases between the two germline ends. The CDR3 DNA reads TGTGCCAGCAGCTTATCGACAGGAGCTAATCAGCCCCAGCATTTT. Protein: CASSLSTGANQPQHF.

This clonotype was seen only a few times. The chain is built from TRBV29-1 and TRBJ2-1; D gene uncertain. The germline gives CDR1 SQVTM, CDR2 ANQGSEA. The CDR3 is 13 residues long. V lost 3 bases and J 5 bases, leaving 11 bases between the germline ends. CDR3 region: CSVEDRNNNEQFF. The CDR3 nucleotides read TGCAGCGTTGAGGACCGAAATAACAATGAGCAGTTCTTC.

Only a few counts were recorded for this clonotype. This chain's CDR3 is CASSRLAYEQYF. As DNA, the CDR3 is TGTGCCAGCAGTAGACTAGCCTACGAGCAGTACTTC. The chain uses TRBV6-2 or TRBV6-3 and TRBJ2-7, with D possibly being TRBD2 (6 bases). The CDR3 contains 12 residues. Between the trimmed V and J ends, which lost 5 bases and 2 bases, there was a span of 7 bases. Germline V lookup: CDR1 MNHEY, CDR2 SVGEGT.

Remarks on this clonotype: Possible read error: a much larger clone is one base away. The chain links TRBV29-1 to TRBJ2-3, with TRBD2 identical over 8 bases. This CDR3 has 14 amino acids. The germline V gene has CDR1 SQVTM and CDR2 ANQGSEA. Unmatched junction bases numbered 9, after V lost 6 bases and J lost 4 bases. The CDR3 loop reads CSVGLVGGSDTQYF. Here the CDR3 DNA reads TGCAGCGTGGGACTAGTGGGAGGTTCAGATACGCAGTATTTT.

This clonotype is medium-sized. V is TRBV6-1 and J is TRBJ2-3; 8 bases fit TRBD1. Germline CDR1 and CDR2: MNHNS and SASEGT. The CDR3 is made up of 15 amino acids. The V and J ends lost 4 bases and 4 bases, in that order; junction bases with no gene match: 7. Here the CDR3 DNA reads TGTGCCAGCAGTGGGGTATCAGGGGGCGCAGATACGCAGTATTTT. It codes for CASSGVSGGADTQYF.

By proportion, this clonotype is medium-sized (0.01 to 0.1%). This chain links TRBV29-1 with TRBJ2-1; D is uncertain. Looked up from germline, CDR1 is SQVTM and CDR2 is ANQGSEA. The CDR3 totals 14 residues. V was cut by 2 bases and J by 0 bases, with 8 bases left in between. The CDR3 loop reads CSVESGFSYNEQFF. The DNA of the CDR3 is TGCAGCGTTGAAAGTGGTTTCTCCTACAATGAGCAGTTCTTC.

The chain carries TRBV27 and TRBJ2-3; D is unclear. Trimming stripped 1 base from V and 4 bases from J, with 12 bases between. CDR3 length: 15 residues. Germline V gene data show CDR1 as MNHEY and CDR2 as SMNVEV (reference sequence). In DNA, the CDR3 is TGTGCCAGCAGTTTATTCATTGCGGTGGCAGATACGCAGTATTTT. Translated: CASSLFIAVADTQYF.

The chain combines TRBV5-5 with TRBJ2-2; D is undetermined. CDR1 and CDR2 (germline): SGHKS, YYEKEE (reference sequence). The CDR3 is 15 amino acids. Trimming removed 5 bases at V and 2 bases at J, with 13 bases between. CDR3 nucleotides: TGTGCCAGCAGACATAACCTACTAAACACCGGGGAGCTGTTTTTT. This encodes CASRHNLLNTGELFF.

In regard to this clonotype: The junction departs from the called germline gene at one end, perhaps through a read error. V is TRBV15 and J is TRBJ2-4; 14 positions agree with TRBD2. The V gene's germline CDR1 is LNHNV and CDR2 YYDKDF (reference sequence). The length of the CDR3 is 19 residues. Here the CDR3 DNA reads TGTGCCAGCAGCTTCTTACCGGGACTAGCGGGAGAAGGCAAAAACATTCAGTACTTC. This codes for CASSFLPGLAGEGKNIQYF.

In its sample, this clonotype ranks as medium-sized. V usage is TRBV6-4 and J usage is TRBJ2-2; D unresolved. Germline V lookup: CDR1 MRHNA, CDR2 SNTAGT. Trimming removed 3 bases at V and 0 bases at J, with 2 bases between. This CDR3 comprises 13 residues. The CDR3 DNA reads as TGTGCCAGCAGTGAAGCGAACACCGGGGAGCTGTTTTTT. This sequence encodes CASSEANTGELFF.

Only a few counts were recorded for this clonotype. This sequence joins TRBV20-1 and TRBJ2-2; 7 bases are a match to TRBD2. The CDR3 sequence is 16 residues long. V shed 6 bases, J shed 0 bases, and the junction held 10 bases outside the gene matches. Per the germline V gene, CDR1 is DFQATT and CDR2 is SNEGSKA (reference sequence). Here the CDR3 DNA reads TGCAGTGCGTATGGTGGGCGGGAGTCGAACACCGGGGAGCTGTTTTTT. The encoded protein is CSAYGGRESNTGELFF.

This clonotype was seen more than once but under ten times. This chain links TRBV6-5 with TRBJ2-7; 8 nucleotides align to TRBD2. The germline gives CDR1 MNHEY, CDR2 SVGAGI. After removal of 4 bases from V and 4 bases from J, the junction contained 12 bases not matched to a gene. This CDR3 region has 16 residues. The CDR3 region is CASSFQTSALFYEQYF. The CDR3 DNA reads TGTGCCAGCAGTTTTCAGACTAGCGCTTTGTTTTACGAGCAGTACTTC.